This T cell receptor beta chain was captured in a study of blood T cell repertoires in COVID-19. At the level of the study: COVID-19 samples from acute and convalescent phases originated in the United States, Italy and Spain.

TCRdb's copy holds only in-frame clones and misses some; the assay was immunoSEQ multiplex PCR. The sample has more than 300,000 clones, 85% to 90% seen once. Each participant's cohort was designated according to participant-reported clinical history. Among Cohort 3 donors, those recovered had two negative PCRs, clearance, or symptom resolution. Germline CDR1 and CDR2: SGHTS and YDEGEE. The germline V and J ends were trimmed by 3 bases and 1 base, with 15 bases remaining between them. CDR3 length: 16 amino acids. The sequence derives from a woman in her thirties who had recovered from COVID-19. Sequencing was carried out using PBMCs or T cells enriched from blood (not recorded which). J is TRBJ2-3 and V is TRBV5-8; maybe TRBD2 (6 bases). CDR3 DNA: TGTGCCAGCAGCTCATCGGACTATCTAGGCACAGATACGCAGTATTTT. Translated, it gives CASSSSDYLGTDTQYF.